This T cell receptor beta chain was sequenced during a study of shared clonotypes between healthy human individuals. Across the study: Two female and three male donors aged 18 to 49 were enrolled. Each donor's CD4 naive and CD4 memory cells filled three plates apiece, CD8 naive two, and CD8 memory one.

In the case of this clone: Its specificity is unknown.

V was shortened by 3 bases and J by 2 bases, with 11 bases between the two germline ends. The CDR3 has 14 residues. CDR1 is MDHEN, CDR2 SYDVKM, per germline. Findings and caveats of the study: The study's rarefaction showed incomplete sorted-subset sequencing despite large depth. An expected dependence of interdonor clonotype sharing on sequencing depth was noted.

TCRdb's table, derived via immunoSEQ multiplex PCR, lists solely in-frame clones and lacks some. The sample holds just over 2,000,000 clones, about 95% seen once. Naive CD8 cells were CD45RO-negative, positively selected for CCR7, excluding terminally differentiated effector memory CD45RA+ cells. This sequence joins TRBV28 and TRBJ2-7; D perhaps matches TRBD2 (6 bases). This receptor was identified in a man between 18 and 29 years old in good health. Sequencing was carried out using naive CD8+ T cells sorted from blood. CDR3: CASSFGLTTYEQYF. CDR3 coding DNA: TGTGCCAGCAGTTTCGGACTAACAACCTACGAGCAGTACTTC.